This T cell receptor beta chain appears in the sequencing data of a study of control samples from healthy donors and cancer patients. With V trimmed by 4 bases and J by 2 bases, 6 bases remained unmatched. There are 16 residues in the CDR3. CDR1 is MNHNS and CDR2 is SASEGT in the germline V gene. Generated by immunoSEQ multiplex PCR, the TCRdb table keeps only in-frame clones and is missing some. The sample lists approximately 160,000 clones; 85% to 95% were seen once. V and J are TRBV6-1 and TRBJ2-3; the match to TRBD2 covers 10 bases. The sequenced sample consisted of blood. The clonotype comes from a woman aged 18 to 35 in good health. As DNA, the CDR3 is TGTGCCAGCAGTGTGCAACTAGCGGGGATCACAGATACGCAGTATTTT. Residues: CASSVQLAGITDTQYF.